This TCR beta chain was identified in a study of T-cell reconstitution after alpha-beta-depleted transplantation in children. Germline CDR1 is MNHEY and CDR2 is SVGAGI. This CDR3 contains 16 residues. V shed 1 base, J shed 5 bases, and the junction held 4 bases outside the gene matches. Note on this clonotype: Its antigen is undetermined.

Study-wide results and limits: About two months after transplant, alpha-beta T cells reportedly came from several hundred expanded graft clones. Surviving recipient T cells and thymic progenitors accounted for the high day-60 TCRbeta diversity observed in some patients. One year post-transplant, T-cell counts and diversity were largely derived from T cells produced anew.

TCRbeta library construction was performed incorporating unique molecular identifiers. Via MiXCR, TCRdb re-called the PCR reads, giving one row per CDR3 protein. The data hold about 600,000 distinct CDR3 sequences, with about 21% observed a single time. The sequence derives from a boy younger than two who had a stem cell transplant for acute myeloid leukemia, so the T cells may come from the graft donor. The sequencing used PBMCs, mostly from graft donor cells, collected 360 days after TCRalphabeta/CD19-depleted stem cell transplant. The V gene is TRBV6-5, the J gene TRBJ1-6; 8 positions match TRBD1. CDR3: CASSYYSTGDNSPLHF. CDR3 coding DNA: TGTGCCAGCAGTTACTACTCGACAGGGGATAATTCACCCCTCCACTTT.